Each of the 23 T cell receptor beta chains below was sequenced from the same sample in a study of blood T cell repertoires in COVID-19. Profiling relied on immunoSEQ multiplex PCR, and the TCRdb table lists in-frame clones only, not all of them. The sample lists approximately 460,000 clones, roughly nine tenths occurring once. The material sequenced was peripheral blood. These receptors all come from a man younger than 30 with COVID-19, enrolled during active disease.

This rearrangement joins TRBV24-1 to TRBJ2-1, with 7 bases identical to TRBD2. J gave up 7 bases and V 1 base, and 12 bases lay outside the gene matches. Germline values: CDR1 KGHDR, CDR2 SFDVKD. The CDR3 contains 17 residues. In nucleotides, the CDR3 is TGTGCCACCAGTGATTTTAGTGGGAGGGGTTCTCGGAATGAGCAGTTCTTC. Its protein product is CATSDFSGRGSRNEQFF.

J is TRBJ2-3 and V is TRBV6-5; D is unresolved. Trimming shortened V by 8 bases and J by 4 bases, and 10 bases separated the two germline ends. This CDR3 is built from 12 residues. Per germline, CDR1 MNHEY and CDR2 SVGAGI. DNA for the CDR3: TGTGCCAGCTTGCGAGCCCCAGATACGCAGTATTTT. It translates to CASLRAPDTQYF.

The chain employs TRBV4-1 and TRBJ2-7; 10 positions agree with TRBD2. Looked up from germline, CDR1 is MGHRA and CDR2 is YSYEKL. The CDR3 runs 16 residues. V dropped 0 bases and J dropped 4; count of bases not matched to a gene: 6. CDR3 in amino acids: CASSQEPGTSVYEQYF. DNA for the CDR3: TGCGCCAGCAGCCAAGAACCCGGGACTAGCGTGTACGAGCAGTACTTC.

In DNA form, the CDR3 reads TGTGCCGTTCCTCAAGAGACCCAGTACTTC. It codes for CAVPQETQYF. The genes are TRBV10-3 and TRBJ2-5; D uncertain. This CDR3 region has 10 residues. Per germline, CDR1 ENHRY and CDR2 SYGVKD. Trimming removed 11 bases from V and 2 bases from J, with 6 bases in between.

The V gene is TRBV7-9, the J gene TRBJ2-3; no definite D call. Germline V gene lookup returns CDR1 SEHNR and CDR2 FQNEAQ (reference sequence). Trimming stripped 8 bases from V and 3 bases from J, with 18 bases between. The CDR3 has 15 residues. For the CDR3, the DNA is TGTGCCAGCCGCCGCGCGTCGCTTGAAACAGATACGCAGTATTTT. This sequence encodes CASRRASLETDTQYF.

The rearrangement links TRBV5-5 to TRBJ1-5; weak D call: TRBD1 (6 bases). Germline CDR1 and CDR2: SGHKS and YYEKEE (reference sequence). CDR3 size: 15 residues. The V end was cut by 3 bases, the J end by 4 bases, with 14 bases between. The CDR3 nucleotides are TGTGCCAGCAGCTCCGGGGACATCCGAAATCAGCCCCAGCATTTT. It translates to CASSSGDIRNQPQHF.

J is TRBJ1-3 and V is TRBV20-1; D is perhaps TRBD1 (6 bases). The CDR3 is 16 amino acids. The germline V gene has CDR1 DFQATT and CDR2 SNEGSKA (reference sequence). V was shortened by 3 bases and J by 1 base, with 16 bases between the two germline ends. The CDR3 DNA reads TGCAGTGCTAGTAAGGGGACAATATCTTCTGGAAACACCATATATTTT. Its translation is CSASKGTISSGNTIYF.

The chain joins TRBV15 to TRBJ1-6; weak D call: TRBD1 (5 bases). Per the germline V gene, CDR1 is LNHNV and CDR2 is YYDKDF (reference sequence). Deletions cut 7 bases from V and 6 bases from J, with 16 bases between. This CDR3 region has 15 residues. CDR3 loop: CATTKRAGINSPLHF. CDR3 coding DNA: TGTGCCACCACGAAACGAGCAGGGATTAATTCACCCCTCCACTTT.

This clone was seen only once. The V and J genes are TRBV12-3 or TRBV12-4 and TRBJ2-7, with D possibly matching TRBD1 (5 bases). Between the trimmed V and J ends, which lost 6 bases and 6 bases, there was a span of 15 bases. The CDR3 loop spans 13 amino acids. Here the CDR3 DNA reads TGTGCCAGCAGCCGCCGTACAGGTATCGAGCAGTACTTC. This sequence encodes CASSRRTGIEQYF.

The V call is TRBV5-1, the J call TRBJ1-1, with 8 bases identical to TRBD1. CDR1 is SGHRS and CDR2 is YFSETQ in the germline V gene. This CDR3 contains 16 residues. J gave up 5 bases and V 0 bases, and 9 bases lay outside the gene matches. This CDR3 is CASSLASGGLGTEAFF. DNA of the CDR3: TGCGCCAGCAGCTTGGCATCAGGGGGCTTGGGGACTGAAGCTTTCTTT.

This clone was picked up one time. V usage is TRBV5-4 and J usage is TRBJ1-1; 10 positions agree with TRBD1. The CDR3 totals 15 residues. Germline lookup yields CDR1 SGHNT and CDR2 YYREEE (reference sequence). V dropped 2 bases and J dropped 6; count of bases not matched to a gene: 7. The CDR3 nucleotides read TGTGCCAGCAGCTTAGCGGGACAGGGGTTTGCTGAAGCTTTCTTT. This gives the protein CASSLAGQGFAEAFF.

The chain recombines TRBV24-1 with TRBJ2-2, with D perhaps TRBD1 (7 bases). Trimming left V 1 base short and J 2 bases short, with 10 bases between. The CDR3 totals 16 residues. Germline V gene lookup returns CDR1 KGHDR and CDR2 SFDVKD. In nucleotides, the CDR3 is TGTGCCACCAGTGATTTTGGAGGGGGCAACACCGGGGAGCTGTTTTTT. As protein: CATSDFGGGNTGELFF.

V usage is TRBV2 and J usage is TRBJ1-5; D is perhaps TRBD1 (5 bases). This CDR3 contains 19 residues. From germline, CDR1 is SNHLY and CDR2 FYNNEI. Trimming left V 6 bases short and J 4 bases short, with 28 bases between. Here the CDR3 reads CASRKDPGKRGGLNQPQHF. In DNA form, the CDR3 reads TGTGCCAGCAGAAAAGACCCAGGGAAACGGGGGGGGTTGAATCAGCCCCAGCATTTT.

V is TRBV19 and J is TRBJ1-6; 11 bases fit TRBD1. Germline V CDR1 and CDR2: LNHDA, SQIVND (reference sequence). The junction had 9 bases not matched to a gene; V was cut back by 3 bases and J by 8 bases. This CDR3 comprises 17 residues. CDR3 in amino acids: CASSMLGRDRGDSPLHF. The CDR3 nucleotides are TGTGCCAGTAGTATGCTTGGCCGGGACAGGGGGGATTCACCCCTCCACTTT.

The chain joins TRBV7-9 to TRBJ2-7; a possible D gene is TRBD1 (6 bases). Germline V gives CDR1 SEHNR, CDR2 FQNEAQ (reference sequence). This CDR3 is built from 16 residues. V lost 0 bases to trimming and J lost 9 bases, with 21 bases between them. CDR3 DNA sequence: TGTGCCAGCAGCTTAGCCCCGACAGGAGGAAGGGTAAGGCAGTACTTC. Translating gives CASSLAPTGGRVRQYF.

The rearrangement links TRBV9 to TRBJ1-6; D ambiguous. Germline V CDR1 and CDR2: SGDLS, YYNGEE. The germline V and J ends were trimmed by 0 bases and 5 bases, with 12 bases remaining between them. This CDR3 has 16 residues. CDR3 DNA: TGTGCCAGCAGCGTAGATGCGGGCGGGGATAATTCACCCCTCCACTTT. Translated, it gives CASSVDAGGDNSPLHF.

The chain is built from TRBV12-5 and TRBJ1-1, with unresolved D. V was shortened by 6 bases and J by 4 bases, with 12 bases between the two germline ends. The CDR3 spans 13 residues. CDR1 LGHNT and CDR2 FRNRAP come from the germline V gene. As DNA, the CDR3 is TGTGCTAGTGGACTGGAGGAGGGCACTGAAGCTTTCTTT. It is translated as CASGLEEGTEAFF.

V and J are TRBV7-9 and TRBJ2-2; D perhaps matches TRBD1 (5 bases). The CDR3 is 15 amino acids. V was clipped by 3 bases and J by 7 bases, with 15 bases between them. The germline V gene has CDR1 SEHNR and CDR2 FQNEAQ (reference sequence). The CDR3 is CASSFPREDGGELFF. CDR3 nucleotide sequence: TGTGCCAGCAGCTTCCCCAGGGAAGACGGCGGGGAGCTGTTTTTT.

The CDR3 DNA follows: TGTGCCAGCAGCCCGACAGGGTACCCCACAGATACGCAGTATTTT. Protein: CASSPTGYPTDTQYF. The chain employs TRBV27 and TRBJ2-3, with 7 nucleotides matching TRBD1. From germline, CDR1 is MNHEY and CDR2 SMNVEV (reference sequence). V shed 6 bases, J shed 2 bases, and the junction held 8 bases outside the gene matches. There are 15 residues in the CDR3.

The V and J genes are TRBV27 and TRBJ2-1, with 15 bases matching TRBD2. Trimming took 5 bases from V and 2 from J; bases not matched to a gene: 1. The CDR3 loop spans 16 amino acids. The V gene's germline CDR1 is MNHEY and CDR2 SMNVEV (reference sequence). DNA for the CDR3: TGTGCCAGCAGTGGACTAGCGGGAGGGCCCTACAATGAGCAGTTCTTC. Translating it yields CASSGLAGGPYNEQFF.

The chain combines TRBV21-1 with TRBJ2-5; whether TRBD1, the table's D call, matches the DNA was not checked. TRBV21-1 is a pseudogene. CDR3 size: 13 residues. The CDR3 protein is CASSNTDEETQYF. In nucleotides, the CDR3 is TGTGCCAGCAGCAACACAGACGAAGAGACCCAGTACTTC.

The V gene is TRBV7-9, the J gene TRBJ2-1; 11 nucleotides align to TRBD1. Germline V gene lookup returns CDR1 SEHNR and CDR2 FQNEAQ (reference sequence). With 4 bases clipped from V and 8 bases from J, the junction kept 4 bases outside the gene matches. CDR3 length: 14 amino acids. This chain's CDR3 is CASSSRTGGDEQFF. The CDR3 DNA follows: TGTGCCAGCAGCTCGCGGACAGGGGGCGATGAGCAGTTCTTC.

This rearrangement joins TRBV11-1 to TRBJ2-3; 7 nucleotides match TRBD1. Trimming at V came to 4 bases and at J to 0 bases, leaving 7 bases not matched to a gene. Germline loops: CDR1 SGHAT, CDR2 FQDESV (reference sequence). The length of the CDR3 is 16 residues. CDR3 amino acids: CASSWYGTDSTDTQYF. The CDR3, as DNA: TGTGCCAGCAGCTGGTATGGGACAGACAGCACAGATACGCAGTATTTT.